These 18 T cell receptor beta chains came from one sample sequenced in a study of shared clonotypes between healthy human individuals. The table came from immunoSEQ multiplex PCR; TCRdb's copy has only in-frame clones and leaves some out. Of some 1.4 million clones listed, about 96% were seen once; the top ten hold about 1%. Sequencing was performed on naive CD4+ T cells sorted from blood. Subset indicated: CD45RA+ positively selected. These receptors came from a man aged 25-45 years in good health.

This chain uses TRBV7-2 with TRBJ2-6; the match to TRBD1 covers 7 bases. V was pared by 2 bases and J by 0 bases, with 10 bases of the junction left unmatched. The CDR3 runs 19 residues. CDR1 is SGHTA and CDR2 is FQGNSA in the germline V gene. The CDR3 loop is CASSLRRPGTDSGANVLTF. In DNA, the CDR3 is TGTGCCAGCAGCTTACGAAGGCCTGGGACAGACTCTGGGGCCAACGTCCTGACTTTC.

In the case of this clone: Other DNA sequences within the sample encode an identical CDR3. The chain is built from TRBV9 and TRBJ2-3; unclear D gene. Trimming stripped 1 base from V and 0 bases from J, with 6 bases between. Germline CDR1 SGDLS, CDR2 YYNGEE. The CDR3 extends over 14 amino acids. This chain's CDR3 is CASSVLSSTDTQYF. The CDR3 region has the DNA TGTGCCAGCAGCGTACTCTCCAGCACAGATACGCAGTATTTT.

The sample holds one count of this clone. The chain joins TRBV25-1 to TRBJ2-5; either TRBD1 or TRBD2 may fit D (8 bases each). V was pared by 2 bases and J by 4 bases, with 20 bases between. Germline-derived CDR1 and CDR2 are MGHDK and SYGVNS. This CDR3 is 17 amino acids long. The CDR3 reads CASSEPKDRGLGETQYF. The CDR3 DNA follows: TGTGCCAGCAGTGAACCCAAAGACAGGGGACTAGGAGAGACCCAGTACTTC. Using reference TRBV25-1 and TRBJ2-5 for the parts outside the CDR3, the full variable domain is EADIYQTPRYLVIGTGKKITLECSQTMGHDKMYWYQQDPGMELHLIHYSYGVNSTEKGDLSSESTVSRIRTEHFPLTLESARPSHTSQYLCASSEPKDRGLGETQYFGPGTRLLVL.

The chain joins TRBV28 to TRBJ2-5; a weak D match, TRBD2 (6 bases). Trimming removed 10 bases from V and 1 base from J, with 13 bases in between. Germline CDR1 is MDHEN and CDR2 is SYDVKM. This CDR3 region has 13 residues. In DNA form, the CDR3 reads TGTGCCACCACCAGGGACTTCCAAGAGACCCAGTACTTC. This encodes CATTRDFQETQYF.

The chain couples TRBV18 to TRBJ2-3, with TRBD1 as a possible D gene (6 bases). The V end lost 5 bases, the J end lost 2 bases, and 11 bases lay between the germline ends. Germline CDR1 is KGHSH and CDR2 is LQKENI. The CDR3 length is 14 residues. The CDR3 DNA sequence: TGTGCCAGCTCAACACAGGGTTACACAGATACGCAGTATTTT. Translating it yields CASSTQGYTDTQYF.

CDR3 DNA sequence: TGTGCCAGCAGCGACTATCTAGCGGGAGTCCACGAGCAGTACTTC. It specifies CASSDYLAGVHEQYF. V is TRBV27 and J is TRBJ2-7; TRBD2 matches at 10 bases. The germline V gene encodes CDR1 MNHEY and CDR2 SMNVEV (reference sequence). V lost 6 bases to trimming and J lost 5 bases; unmatched junction nucleotides: 10. This CDR3 spans 15 amino acids.

The V and J genes are TRBV11-2 and TRBJ2-3, with 11 bases identical to TRBD2. Germline V gives CDR1 SGHAT, CDR2 FQNNGV. V dropped 2 bases and J dropped 0; count of bases not matched to a gene: 10. This CDR3 region has 19 residues. CDR3 residues: CASSLPGLAGLTSTDTQYF. In DNA, the CDR3 is TGTGCCAGCAGCTTACCTGGACTAGCGGGCCTTACTAGCACAGATACGCAGTATTTT. Together with reference TRBV11-2 and TRBJ2-3, the CDR3 gives the full variable domain: EAGVAQSPRYKIIEKRQSVAFWCNPISGHATLYWYQQILGQGPKLLIQFQNNGVVDDSQLPKDRFSAERLKGVDSTLKIQPAKLEDSAVYLCASSLPGLAGLTSTDTQYFGPGTRLTVL.

With regard to this clone: At one of its ends the junction is not consistent with the germline gene, which may arise from a read error. The chain employs TRBV5-1 and TRBJ2-3; a weak D match, TRBD1 (6 bases). Germline V gives CDR1 SGHRS, CDR2 YFSETQ. The CDR3 covers 16 residues. CDR3: CASSSQGMGRTDAQYF. In DNA form, the CDR3 reads TGCGCCAGCAGTTCTCAGGGGATGGGGCGCACAGATGCGCAGTATTTT.

V gene TRBV19 combines with J gene TRBJ1-1; D ambiguous. CDR1 and CDR2 from the germline V gene are LNHDA and SQIVND (reference sequence). This CDR3 contains 12 residues. The V end was cut by 7 bases, the J end by 6 bases, with 12 bases between. CDR3 in amino acids: CASMFSPAEAFF. The DNA of the CDR3 is TGTGCCAGTATGTTCTCCCCCGCTGAAGCTTTCTTT.

This rearrangement joins TRBV11-3 to TRBJ2-5, with D unclear. This CDR3 is 14 amino acids long. Trimming pared 0 bases from V and 2 bases from J, leaving 7 bases between. Germline V CDR1 and CDR2: SGHNT, YENEEA. The CDR3 DNA sequence: TGTGCCAGCAGCTTAGATCGTACACAAGAGACCCAGTACTTC. It codes for CASSLDRTQETQYF.

The V gene is TRBV9, the J gene TRBJ1-1; D remains ambiguous. This CDR3 has 14 residues. Trimming left V 4 bases short and J 3 bases short, with 13 bases between. Looked up from germline, CDR1 is SGDLS and CDR2 is YYNGEE. CDR3 bases: TGTGCCAGCAGCACCCACTCCGGCGACACTGAAGCTTTCTTT. Encoded protein: CASSTHSGDTEAFF.

The chain links TRBV2 to TRBJ1-2; D is ambiguous. There are 14 residues in the CDR3. Trimming took off 6 bases at V and 7 bases at J, with 18 bases between the two ends. Germline V gives CDR1 SNHLY, CDR2 FYNNEI. The CDR3 bases are TGTGCCAGCAGCCCACCAAGTGGGTTTGGTGGCTACACCTTC. Protein: CASSPPSGFGGYTF.

This chain links TRBV7-8 with TRBJ2-1; no clear D. The germline gives CDR1 SGHVS, CDR2 FQNEAQ. The CDR3 covers 13 residues. V was cut by 5 bases and J by 7 bases, with 12 bases left in between. CDR3 sequence (DNA): TGTGCCAGCAGCCCCACCCGAAGAAATGAGCAGTTCTTC. The encoded protein is CASSPTRRNEQFF.

Note on this clone: The sample has other DNA sequences that encode this CDR3 too. J is TRBJ2-7 and V is TRBV28, with D perhaps matching TRBD2 (5 bases). Germline V gives CDR1 MDHEN, CDR2 SYDVKM. Trimming took off 2 bases at V and 2 bases at J, with 10 bases between the two ends. The CDR3 runs to 14 residues. Here the CDR3 DNA reads TGTGCCAGCAGTTTAGTGGGAGACCCCTACGAGCAGTACTTC. Translated: CASSLVGDPYEQYF.

This sequence joins TRBV5-1 and TRBJ1-5; TRBD1 matches at 8 bases. The germline V gene has CDR1 SGHRS and CDR2 YFSETQ. With 4 bases clipped from V and 6 bases from J, the junction kept 9 bases outside the gene matches. This CDR3 comprises 15 residues. CDR3 coding DNA: TGCGCCAGCAGCCTGGAGCCAGGGGGCAGTCAGCCCCAGCATTTT. Translated: CASSLEPGGSQPQHF.

V gene TRBV2 combines with J gene TRBJ2-5; no reliable D call. The CDR3 has 14 residues. The germline gives CDR1 SNHLY, CDR2 FYNNEI. The V gene lost 2 bases and the J gene lost 1 base, with 8 bases spanning the gap. For the CDR3, the DNA is TGTGCCAGCAGTGAAAACAGCGTCCAAGAGACCCAGTACTTC. Protein sequence: CASSENSVQETQYF.

The genes are TRBV7-6 and TRBJ2-5, with 11 nucleotides matching TRBD2. Germline-derived CDR1 and CDR2 are SGHVS and FNYEAQ. CDR3 length: 15 residues. With 2 bases clipped from V and 4 bases from J, the junction kept 3 bases outside the gene matches. The CDR3 here is CASSLQLAGAETQYF. Written as DNA, the CDR3 is TGTGCCAGCAGCTTACAACTAGCGGGAGCAGAGACCCAGTACTTC.

CDR3 sequence reads: CASSQGDEQFF. The CDR3 region has the DNA TGTGCCAGCAGTCAAGGGGATGAGCAGTTCTTC. J is TRBJ2-1 and V is TRBV2; maybe TRBD1 (5 bases). Germline-derived CDR1 and CDR2 are SNHLY and FYNNEI. The CDR3 runs 11 residues. The germline V and J ends were trimmed by 5 bases and 8 bases, with 7 bases remaining between them.